This TCR beta chain was documented in a study of PD-1 blockade in classical Hodgkin lymphoma. General observations from the study: Newly diagnosed patients were reported to start with lower TCR diversity than healthy donors. Excluded were patients who started nivolumab under 1 year after ASCT, a group that had lower diversity.

Time point specified: cycle 4 day 1 (C4D1), after 6 weeks of nivolumab. Every single patient, without exception, relapsed after autologous stem cell transplantation, and brentuximab vedotin exposure varied. There are a few counts of this clone. Its specificity is unknown. Libraries were prepared by immunoSEQ multiplex PCR; TCRdb keeps only in-frame clonotypes and omits some of them. The sample yields tens of thousands of clones, 88% seen once. The CDR3 covers 14 residues. Germline V gene sequence: CDR1 MNHNS, CDR2 SASEGT. V shed 4 bases and J shed 5 bases, with 12 bases lying between them. The rearrangement joins TRBV6-1 to TRBJ1-5; D remains unclear. This material consisted of peripheral blood mononuclear cells (PBMCs), taken before the fourth cycle of nivolumab. The clonotype comes from a human donor with classical Hodgkin lymphoma. The CDR3 DNA sequence: TGTGCCAGCAGTGCTAGGGAGCAGGATCAGCCCCAGCATTTT. Translation gives CASSAREQDQPQHF.